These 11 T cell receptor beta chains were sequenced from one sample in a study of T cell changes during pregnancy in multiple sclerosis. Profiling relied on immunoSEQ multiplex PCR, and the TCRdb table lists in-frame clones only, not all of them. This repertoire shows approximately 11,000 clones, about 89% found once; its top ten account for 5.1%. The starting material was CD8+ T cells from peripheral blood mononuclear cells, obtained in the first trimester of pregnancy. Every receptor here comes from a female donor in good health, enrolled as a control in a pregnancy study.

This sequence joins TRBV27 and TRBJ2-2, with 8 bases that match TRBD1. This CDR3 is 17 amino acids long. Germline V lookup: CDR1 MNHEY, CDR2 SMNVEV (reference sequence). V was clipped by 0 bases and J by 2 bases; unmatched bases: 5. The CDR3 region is CASSLSSQGANTGELFF. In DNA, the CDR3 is TGTGCCAGCAGTTTATCGTCCCAGGGGGCAAACACCGGGGAGCTGTTTTTT.

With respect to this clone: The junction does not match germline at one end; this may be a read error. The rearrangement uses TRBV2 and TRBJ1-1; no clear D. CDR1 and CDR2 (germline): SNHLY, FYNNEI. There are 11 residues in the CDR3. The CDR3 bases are TGTGCCAGCAGTGTTAACAGTGAAGCTTTCTTT. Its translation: CASSVNSEAFF.

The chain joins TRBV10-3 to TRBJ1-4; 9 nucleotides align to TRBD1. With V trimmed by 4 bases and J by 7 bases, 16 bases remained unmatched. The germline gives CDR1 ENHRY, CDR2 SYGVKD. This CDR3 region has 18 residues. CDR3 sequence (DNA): TGTGCCATCAGTGTAGGAGCGGTTTCCGGGACAGGGCGTGAAAAACTGTTTTTT. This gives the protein CAISVGAVSGTGREKLFF.

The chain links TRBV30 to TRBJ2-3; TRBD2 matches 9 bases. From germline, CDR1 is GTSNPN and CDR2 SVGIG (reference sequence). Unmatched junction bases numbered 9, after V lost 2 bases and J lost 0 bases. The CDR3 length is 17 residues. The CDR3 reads CAWSHGGGASSTDTQYF. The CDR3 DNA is TGTGCCTGGAGTCATGGCGGGGGGGCCTCTAGCACAGATACGCAGTATTTT.

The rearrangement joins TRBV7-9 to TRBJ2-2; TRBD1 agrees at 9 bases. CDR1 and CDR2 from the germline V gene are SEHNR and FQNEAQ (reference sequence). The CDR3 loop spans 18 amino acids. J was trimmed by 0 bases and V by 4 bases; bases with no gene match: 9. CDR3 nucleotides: TGTGCCAGCAGCTCATACCCGGGACAGGGAGCGAACACCGGGGAGCTGTTTTTT. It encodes CASSSYPGQGANTGELFF.

In DNA, the CDR3 is TGTGCCAGCAGCATTCCGACAGGGGTCGGAGATACGCAGTATTTT. Amino acids: CASSIPTGVGDTQYF. V gene TRBV9 combines with J gene TRBJ2-3; 8 bases are a match to TRBD1. The CDR3 covers 15 residues. V was clipped by 4 bases and J by 5 bases; unmatched bases: 9. Germline V gene sequence: CDR1 SGDLS, CDR2 YYNGEE.

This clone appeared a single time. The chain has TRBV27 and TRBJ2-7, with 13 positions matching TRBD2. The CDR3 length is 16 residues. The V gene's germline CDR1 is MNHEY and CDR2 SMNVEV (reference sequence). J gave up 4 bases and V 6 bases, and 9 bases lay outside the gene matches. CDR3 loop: CASSAGTSGATYEQYF. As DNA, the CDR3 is TGTGCCAGCAGCGCTGGGACTAGCGGGGCAACTTACGAGCAGTACTTC.

In DNA form, the CDR3 reads TGTGCCAGCAGCTTACCAGGGGGGCGTCCAGATACGCAGTATTTT. It is translated as CASSLPGGRPDTQYF. The chain recombines TRBV7-9 with TRBJ2-3, with D possibly TRBD1 on 7 matching bases. This CDR3 contains 15 residues. V was trimmed by 2 bases and J by 4 bases, leaving 13 bases between them. Germline loops: CDR1 SEHNR, CDR2 FQNEAQ (reference sequence).

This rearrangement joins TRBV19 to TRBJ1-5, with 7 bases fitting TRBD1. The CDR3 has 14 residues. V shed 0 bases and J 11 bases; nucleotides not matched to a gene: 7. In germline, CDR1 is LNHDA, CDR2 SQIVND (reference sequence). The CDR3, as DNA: TGTGCCAGTAGTATAGATCTCGAGGGGGCGACCCAGCATTTT. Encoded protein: CASSIDLEGATQHF.

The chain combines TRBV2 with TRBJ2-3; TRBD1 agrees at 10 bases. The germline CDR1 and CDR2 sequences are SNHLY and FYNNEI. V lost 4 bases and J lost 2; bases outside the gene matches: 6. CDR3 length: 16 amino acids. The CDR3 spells CASSGQGAPPTDTQYF. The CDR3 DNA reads TGTGCCAGCAGTGGACAGGGGGCTCCCCCCACAGATACGCAGTATTTT.

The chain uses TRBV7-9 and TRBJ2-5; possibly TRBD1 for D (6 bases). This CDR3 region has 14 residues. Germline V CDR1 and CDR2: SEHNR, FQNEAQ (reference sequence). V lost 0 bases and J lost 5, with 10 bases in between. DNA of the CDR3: TGTGCCAGCAGCTTAGCCAGGGGATGGGAGACCCAGTACTTC. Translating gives CASSLARGWETQYF.